Below, one TCR beta chain is given with its context. Antigen specificity is unknown. Trimming stripped 6 bases from V and 0 bases from J, with 15 bases between. Germline assignment: CDR1 LNHDA and CDR2 SQIVND (reference sequence). The CDR3 covers 16 residues. The sample is drawn from a study of Ad26.COV2.S vaccination and SARS-CoV-2 variants. Study overall: Within the COV1001 Ad26.COV2.S trial arm, the donor was enrolled. Whole-study findings and limits: Post-vaccination spike-specific CD8+ and CD4+ T cell responses reportedly had substantial breadth.

Generated by immunoSEQ multiplex PCR, the TCRdb table keeps only in-frame clones and is missing some. The sample includes 300,000 to 350,000 clones, less than 90% of them seen just once. Treatment specified: around 19 received Ad26.COV2.S at low or high dose, single or two shots; about 5 received placebo; per-sample allocation not given. At day 63 after the first vaccine or placebo injection, samples were drawn. Whoever gave the sample was an adult aged 18-55 years in Boston. Source: peripheral blood, taken in a trial of Ad26.COV2.S vaccine versus placebo. The receptor's source is a person aged 18-60 years who received the Ad26.COV2.S COVID-19 vaccine or a placebo. The chain carries TRBV19 and TRBJ1-3; tentative D call: TRBD1 (6 bases). CDR3 protein: CASSPQGGPSGNTIYF. CDR3 DNA sequence: TGTGCCAGTAGCCCACAGGGCGGCCCCTCTGGAAACACCATATATTTT.